The TCR beta chain under discussion was sequenced for a study of T cells in Graves' hyperthyroidism and ophthalmopathy. Study results and limitations: Ophthalmopathy was told apart from stable hyperthyroidism by a 13 V-J model.

TCR beta CDR3 sequences were amplified from RNA transcripts. A first-round RT-PCR of the TCR CDR3 used the HTBI primer set. TCRdb passed the multiplex PCR reads through MiXCR, listing each CDR3 protein once. The sample holds fewer than 450,000 distinct CDR3 sequences, about 18% seen once. The V end lost 6 bases, the J end lost 3 bases, and 17 bases lay between the germline ends. CDR1 and CDR2 (germline): LNHDA, SQIVND (reference sequence). This CDR3 is built from 15 residues. This clonotype was seen many times. The antigen is undetermined. The source material was blood. The receptor's source is a woman aged 30 to 39 with Graves' hyperthyroidism that later progressed to Graves' ophthalmopathy. This chain uses TRBV19 with TRBJ1-2; D not certain. The CDR3: CASSWSSVSDYGYTF. CDR3 nucleotides: TGTGCCAGTAGCTGGTCTTCCGTTTCCGACTATGGCTACACCTTC.